A single TCR beta chain is shown here with its context. The table lists this clone with a few counts. The target of this receptor is not known. It has no much larger one-base neighbor in the sample; base qualities were not kept. In Seattle, one collaborating source enrolled patients while the infection was active and tracked those patients longitudinally over the course of disease. Collaborating institutions collected whole blood in K2EDTA tubes following their own protocols. For TCRbeta analysis, collaborators shipped samples as frozen whole blood, isolated PBMCs, or DNA extracted from either of those sample types. The data stem from a study of blood T cell repertoires in COVID-19 (dated by TCRdb to between 2020 and 2021). Background on the whole study: Collaborator samples came from the United States, Italy and Spain and covered acute and convalescent phases of COVID-19. The prospective study material was composed of cDNA or gDNA derived from T cells, B-cell-depleted T cells, or PBMCs. Subjects who had been exposed to COVID-19, were actively infected with it, or had recovered from it provided the deeply sampled blood TCRbeta repertoires that made up the dataset. The repertoires were released in a freely available public database intended as a resource for research on the immune response to SARS-CoV-2. The samples were drawn from the first 160 participants of the ongoing ImmuneRACE study and from 950 to 1,500 subjects provided by 6 global collaborators. Sample metadata almost always included a de-identified subject ID, COVID-19 status, age in years and sex. Where available, HLA class I and class II types were taken from metadata supplied by the sample provider and were not determined by assay-based typing. The full study reports these points: The quantity of clinical and demographic metadata differed by source and by participant and was supplied without curation.

CDR1 is given as MDHEN and CDR2 as SYDVKM, both from the germline V gene. Measured from the cysteine to the phenylalanine, the CDR3 is 13 residues long. CDR3 DNA only is kept here, 39 bases in frame from base 1. V gives up 2 bases and J gives up 4 bases, and the segment between their germline ends measures 8 bases. The immunoSEQ Assay, a bias-controlled multiplex PCR, was used to amplify TCRbeta CDR3 regions from genomic DNA. Per the authors' processing: The number of nucleated cells in each sample was estimated by amplification of reference gene primers within the assay. Sequence reads were collapsed and filtered to measure the absolute abundance of every unique TCRbeta CDR3 rearrangement. Productive Simpson clonality was computed per sample as the square root of Simpson's diversity index over productive rearrangements. As stored in TCRdb, this immuneACCESS dataset retains in-frame rearrangements with V and J assigned. A fraction of the clones does not appear; measured against another copy, unresolved V genes explain less than half of the discrepancy, and the remainder lacks a known reason. That table gives V, J and clone size, and the DNA gave D and trimming. The sample data list about 87,000 clones, and around 85% of these were observed just once. The ten top clones hold less than 4% of the sample.

The rearrangement combines TRBV28 with TRBJ2-5; the D region possibly corresponds to TRBD2 (5 bases align). The clonotype was recovered from an elderly woman with COVID-19, enrolled during active disease. Sequences were obtained from peripheral blood. The nucleotides are TGTGCCAGCAGTTTAGGGAGTCGAGAGACCCAGTACTTC. Translated, this gives CASSLGSRETQYF.